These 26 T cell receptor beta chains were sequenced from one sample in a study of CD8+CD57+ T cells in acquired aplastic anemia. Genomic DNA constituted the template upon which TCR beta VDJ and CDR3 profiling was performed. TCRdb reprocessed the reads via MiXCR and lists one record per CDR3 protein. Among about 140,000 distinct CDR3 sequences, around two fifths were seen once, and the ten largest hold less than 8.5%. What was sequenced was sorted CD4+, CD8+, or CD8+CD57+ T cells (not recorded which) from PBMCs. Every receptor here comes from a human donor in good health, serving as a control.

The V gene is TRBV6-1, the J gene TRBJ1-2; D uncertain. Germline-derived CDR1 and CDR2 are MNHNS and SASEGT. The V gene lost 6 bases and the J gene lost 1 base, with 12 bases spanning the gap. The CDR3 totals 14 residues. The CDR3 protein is CASRRDTFNYGYTF. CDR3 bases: TGTGCCAGCAGGAGGGATACCTTTAACTATGGCTACACCTTC.

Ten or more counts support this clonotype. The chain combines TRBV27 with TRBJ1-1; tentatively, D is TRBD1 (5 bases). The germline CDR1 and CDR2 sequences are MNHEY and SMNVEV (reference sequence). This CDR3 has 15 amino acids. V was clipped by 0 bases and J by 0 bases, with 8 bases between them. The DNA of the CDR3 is TGTGCCAGCAGTTTATCTTCGGGGGTGAACACTGAAGCTTTCTTT. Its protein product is CASSLSSGVNTEAFF.

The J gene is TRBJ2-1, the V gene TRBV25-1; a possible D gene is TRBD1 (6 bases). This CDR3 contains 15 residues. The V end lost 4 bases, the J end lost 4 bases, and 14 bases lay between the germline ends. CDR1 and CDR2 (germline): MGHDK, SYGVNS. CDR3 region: CASSGDISLYNEQFF. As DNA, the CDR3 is TGTGCCAGCAGTGGGGACATAAGCCTTTACAATGAGCAGTTCTTC.

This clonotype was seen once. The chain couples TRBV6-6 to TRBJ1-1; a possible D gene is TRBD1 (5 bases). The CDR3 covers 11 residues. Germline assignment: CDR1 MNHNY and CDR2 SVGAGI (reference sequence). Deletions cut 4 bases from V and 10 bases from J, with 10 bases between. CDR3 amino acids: CASSLDNRAFF. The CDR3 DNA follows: TGTGCCAGCAGTTTGGACAACAGAGCTTTCTTT.

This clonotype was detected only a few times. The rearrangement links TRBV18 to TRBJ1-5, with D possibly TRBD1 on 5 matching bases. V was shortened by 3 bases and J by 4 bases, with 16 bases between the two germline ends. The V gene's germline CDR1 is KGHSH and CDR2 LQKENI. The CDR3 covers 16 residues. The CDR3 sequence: CASSPSPTDPNQPQHF. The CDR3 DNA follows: TGTGCCAGCTCACCGTCGCCGACAGACCCTAATCAGCCCCAGCATTTT. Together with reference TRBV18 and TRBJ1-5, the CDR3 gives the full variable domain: NAGVMQNPRHLVRRRGQEARLRCSPMKGHSHVYWYRQLPEEGLKFMVYLQKENIIDESGMPKERFSAEFPKEGPSILRIQQVVRGDSAAYFCASSPSPTDPNQPQHFGDGTRLSIL.

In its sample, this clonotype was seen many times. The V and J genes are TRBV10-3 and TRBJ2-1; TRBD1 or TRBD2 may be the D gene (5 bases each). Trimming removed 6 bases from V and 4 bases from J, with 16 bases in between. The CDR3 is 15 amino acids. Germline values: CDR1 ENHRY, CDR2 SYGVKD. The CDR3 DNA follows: TGTGCCATCAGGGCCGGGGACGCCATTTACAATGAGCAGTTCTTC. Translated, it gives CAIRAGDAIYNEQFF.

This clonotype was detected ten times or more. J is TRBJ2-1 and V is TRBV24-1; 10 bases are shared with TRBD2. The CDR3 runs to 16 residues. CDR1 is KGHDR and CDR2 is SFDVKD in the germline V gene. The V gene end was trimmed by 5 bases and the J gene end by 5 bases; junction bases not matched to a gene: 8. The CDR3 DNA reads TGTGCCACCAGTGTAGGAATAGCGGGAGGTAACAATGAGCAGTTCTTC. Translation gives CATSVGIAGGNNEQFF.

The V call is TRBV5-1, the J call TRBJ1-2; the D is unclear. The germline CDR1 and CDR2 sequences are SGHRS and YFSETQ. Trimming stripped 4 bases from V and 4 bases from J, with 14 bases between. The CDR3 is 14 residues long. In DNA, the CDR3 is TGCGCCAGCAGCGCGGTGGGTCGCCTCTATGGCTACACCTTC. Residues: CASSAVGRLYGYTF.

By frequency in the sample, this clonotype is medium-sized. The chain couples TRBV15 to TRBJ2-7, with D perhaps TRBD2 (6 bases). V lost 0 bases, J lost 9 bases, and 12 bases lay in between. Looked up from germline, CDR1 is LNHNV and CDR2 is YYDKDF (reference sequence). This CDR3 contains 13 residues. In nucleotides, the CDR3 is TGTGCCACCAGCAGAGAAGGGACTGGAGGGCAGTACTTC. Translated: CATSREGTGGQYF.

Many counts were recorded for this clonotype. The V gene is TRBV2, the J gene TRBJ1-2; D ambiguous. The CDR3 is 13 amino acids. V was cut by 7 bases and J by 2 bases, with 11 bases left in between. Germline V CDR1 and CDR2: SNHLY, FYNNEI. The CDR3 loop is CASKATENYGYTF. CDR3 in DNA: TGTGCCAGCAAGGCTACAGAGAACTATGGCTACACCTTC.

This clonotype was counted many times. The CDR3 region is CASSLQPLNEQYF. CDR3 coding DNA: TGCGCCAGCAGCTTGCAACCCCTCAACGAGCAGTACTTC. The chain recombines TRBV5-1 with TRBJ2-7; D is unresolved. Between the trimmed V and J ends, which lost 1 base and 5 bases, there was a span of 10 bases. This CDR3 comprises 13 residues. From germline, CDR1 is SGHRS and CDR2 YFSETQ.

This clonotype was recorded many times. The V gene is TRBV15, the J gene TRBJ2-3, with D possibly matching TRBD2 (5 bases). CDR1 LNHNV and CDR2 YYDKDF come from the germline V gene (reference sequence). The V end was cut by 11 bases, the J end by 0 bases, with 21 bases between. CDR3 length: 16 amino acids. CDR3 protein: CASAGGPNPSTDTQYF. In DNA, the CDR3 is TGTGCCTCCGCAGGCGGGCCAAATCCTAGCACAGATACGCAGTATTTT.

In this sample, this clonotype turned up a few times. DNA of the CDR3: TGCAGCGCCTCCTACCGGAAAGATGGCTACACCTTC. It encodes CSASYRKDGYTF. The chain recombines TRBV29-1 with TRBJ1-2; D unclear. CDR1 is SQVTM, CDR2 ANQGSEA, per germline. Trimming left V 7 bases short and J 6 bases short, with 15 bases between. This CDR3 region has 12 residues. Full variable domain (rest looked up from reference TRBV29-1 and TRBJ1-2): SAVISQKPSRDICQRGTSLTIQCQVDSQVTMMFWYRQQPGQSLTLIATANQGSEATYESGFVIDKFPISRPNLTFSTLTVSNMSPEDSSIYLCSASYRKDGYTFGSGTRLTVV.

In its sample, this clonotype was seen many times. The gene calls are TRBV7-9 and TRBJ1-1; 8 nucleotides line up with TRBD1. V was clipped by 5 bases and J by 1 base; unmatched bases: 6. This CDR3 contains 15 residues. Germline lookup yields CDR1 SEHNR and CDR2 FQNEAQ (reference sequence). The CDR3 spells CASSPPTGANTEAFF. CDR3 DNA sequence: TGTGCCAGCAGCCCGCCGACAGGGGCGAACACTGAAGCTTTCTTT.

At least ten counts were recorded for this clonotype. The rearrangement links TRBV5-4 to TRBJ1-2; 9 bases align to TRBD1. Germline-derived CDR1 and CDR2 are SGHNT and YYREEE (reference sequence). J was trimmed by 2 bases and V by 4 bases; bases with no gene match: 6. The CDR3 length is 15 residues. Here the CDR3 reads CASSAGTGKNYGYTF. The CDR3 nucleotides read TGTGCCAGCAGCGCCGGGACAGGGAAAAACTATGGCTACACCTTC.

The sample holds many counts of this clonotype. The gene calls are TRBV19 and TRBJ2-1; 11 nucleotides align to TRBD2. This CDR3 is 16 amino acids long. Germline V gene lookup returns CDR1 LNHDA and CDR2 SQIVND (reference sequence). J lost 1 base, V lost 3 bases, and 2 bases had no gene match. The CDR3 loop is CASSIRTSGSYNEQFF. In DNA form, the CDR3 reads TGTGCCAGTAGTATCCGGACTAGCGGGTCCTACAATGAGCAGTTCTTC.

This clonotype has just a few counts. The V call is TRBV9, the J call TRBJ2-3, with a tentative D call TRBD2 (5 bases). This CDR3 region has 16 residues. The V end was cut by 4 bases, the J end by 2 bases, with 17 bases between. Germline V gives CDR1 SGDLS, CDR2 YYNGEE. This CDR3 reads CASSIASGTSTDTQYF. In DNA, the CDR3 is TGTGCCAGCAGCATAGCGTCTGGCACCTCCACAGATACGCAGTATTTT.

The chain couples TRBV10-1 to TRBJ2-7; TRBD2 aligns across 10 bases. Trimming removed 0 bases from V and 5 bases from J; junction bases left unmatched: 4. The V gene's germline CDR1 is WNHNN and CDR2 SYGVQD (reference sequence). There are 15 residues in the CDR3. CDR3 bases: TGCGCCAGCAGTGAGTCGGGAGCGGGAGGGCACGAGCAGTACTTC. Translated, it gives CASSESGAGGHEQYF.

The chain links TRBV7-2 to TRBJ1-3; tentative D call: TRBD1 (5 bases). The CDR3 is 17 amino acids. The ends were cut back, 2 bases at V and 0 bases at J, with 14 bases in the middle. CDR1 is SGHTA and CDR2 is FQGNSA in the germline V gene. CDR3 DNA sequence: TGTGCCAGCAGCTTATGGGGCAGGGCTTCCTCTGGAAACACCATATATTTT. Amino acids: CASSLWGRASSGNTIYF.

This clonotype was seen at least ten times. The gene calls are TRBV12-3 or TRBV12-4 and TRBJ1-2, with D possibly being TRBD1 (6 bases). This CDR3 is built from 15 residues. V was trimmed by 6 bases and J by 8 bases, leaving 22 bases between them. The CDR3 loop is CASSFPDRQRGGYTF. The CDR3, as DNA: TGTGCCAGCAGCTTTCCGGACAGACAAAGAGGGGGCTACACCTTC.

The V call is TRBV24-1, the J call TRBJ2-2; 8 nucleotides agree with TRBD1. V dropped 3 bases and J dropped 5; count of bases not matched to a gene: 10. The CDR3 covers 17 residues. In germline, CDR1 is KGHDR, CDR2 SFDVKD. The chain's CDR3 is CATSDPSRGRRTGELFF. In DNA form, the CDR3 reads TGTGCCACCAGTGATCCTTCCAGGGGGCGAAGGACCGGGGAGCTGTTTTTT.

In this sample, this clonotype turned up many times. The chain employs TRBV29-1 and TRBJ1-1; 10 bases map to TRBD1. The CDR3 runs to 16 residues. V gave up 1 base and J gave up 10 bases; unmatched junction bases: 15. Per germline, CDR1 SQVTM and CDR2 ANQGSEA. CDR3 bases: TGCAGCGTTGAAGGGAGACAGGGGGCGACGGGGAGGGGAGCTTTCTTT. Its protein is CSVEGRQGATGRGAFF.

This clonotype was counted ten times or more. The CDR3 protein is CASTSSWEGDTEAFF. In nucleotides, the CDR3 is TGTGCCAGCACCTCTTCCTGGGAGGGGGACACTGAAGCTTTCTTT. The chain recombines TRBV5-6 with TRBJ1-1, with D perhaps matching TRBD1 (6 bases). Germline V lookup: CDR1 SGHDT, CDR2 YYEEEE. The CDR3 loop spans 15 amino acids. V shed 6 bases and J shed 3 bases, with 18 bases lying between them.

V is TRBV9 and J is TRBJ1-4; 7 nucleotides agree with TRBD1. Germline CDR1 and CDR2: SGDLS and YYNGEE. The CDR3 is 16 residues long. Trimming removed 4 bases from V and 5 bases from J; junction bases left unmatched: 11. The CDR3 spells CASSPYSGTANEKLFF. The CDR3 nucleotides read TGTGCCAGCAGCCCCTACTCCGGGACAGCGAATGAAAAACTGTTTTTT.

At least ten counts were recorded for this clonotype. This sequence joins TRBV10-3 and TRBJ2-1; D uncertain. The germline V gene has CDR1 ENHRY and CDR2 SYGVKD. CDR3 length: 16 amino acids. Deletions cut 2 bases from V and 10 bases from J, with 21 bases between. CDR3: CAISEVGPSKPWEQFF. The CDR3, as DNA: TGTGCCATCAGTGAGGTCGGACCTTCCAAGCCTTGGGAGCAGTTCTTC.

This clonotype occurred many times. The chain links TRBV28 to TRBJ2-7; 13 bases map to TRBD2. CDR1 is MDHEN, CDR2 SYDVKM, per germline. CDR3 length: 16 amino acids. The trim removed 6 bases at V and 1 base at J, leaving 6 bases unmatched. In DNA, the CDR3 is TGTGCCAGCAGAGCTGGGACTAGCGGGGCGTCCTACGAGCAGTACTTC. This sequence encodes CASRAGTSGASYEQYF. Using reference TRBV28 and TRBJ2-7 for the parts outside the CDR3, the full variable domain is DVKVTQSSRYLVKRTGEKVFLECVQDMDHENMFWYRQDPGLGLRLIYFSYDVKMKEKGDIPEGYSVSREKKERFSLILESASTNQTSMYLCASRAGTSGASYEQYFGPGTRLTVT.